This T cell receptor beta chain was profiled in a study of T-cell memory formation after mild COVID-19. Germline V CDR1 and CDR2: MNHEY, SVGEGT. V dropped 6 bases and J dropped 1 base, with 15 bases sitting between them. There are 15 residues in the CDR3. One entry per CDR3 protein, called by TCRdb with MiXCR from the 5' RACE reads. The sample has roughly 170,000 distinct CDR3 sequences, around 20% seen once; the top ten hold under 4.5%. The V and J genes are TRBV6-2 or TRBV6-3 and TRBJ1-1; D remains unclear. Specimen: PBMCs or a T cell subset sorted from them (not recorded which). The TCR was taken from a man between 18 and 29 years old who had mild COVID-19 (a few samples of this study predate the infection). Cell type and time point are not known. The CDR3 coding sequence is TGTGCCAGCAGCCGCTCGAGTGTCCCGAACACTGAAGCTTTCTTT. Translated, it gives CASSRSSVPNTEAFF.